The source of this T cell receptor (beta chain) is a study of blood T cells in healthy people across ages. Study overall: Roughly one uniquely barcoded beta molecule per two T cells was captured.

Overall study results and limits: With donor CMV status unknown, expanded clonotype changes were possibly confounded. Long-lived donors exceeded aged donors in naive CD4+ cells and diversity.

CDR1 MGHDK and CDR2 SYGVNS come from the germline V gene. This CDR3 is 16 amino acids long. J gave up 6 bases and V 5 bases, and 5 bases lay outside the gene matches. This clonotype has only a few counts. The antigen is unknown. Total RNA extraction produced at least 5 micrograms (per sample) for the study. Alongside a J-beta primer mix, a sample-barcoded 5' primer served in a second PCR lasting about 7 to 12 cycles. TCRdb recomputed calls from the 5' RACE reads with MiXCR, one row per CDR3 protein. The repertoire has hundreds of thousands of distinct CDR3 sequences, roughly 53% of them found once; the top ten carry approximately 41%.

The TCR sequence derives from a man at least 80 years old in good health. The source material was blood. The rearrangement joins TRBV25-1 to TRBJ2-1; TRBD2 matches 15 bases. The CDR3, as DNA: TGTGCCAGCAGTACTCCGGGACTAGCGGGAGGCAATGAGCAGTTCTTC. As protein: CASSTPGLAGGNEQFF.